These T cell receptor beta chains were read from a single sample in a study of blood T cell repertoires in COVID-19. Libraries were prepared by immunoSEQ multiplex PCR; TCRdb keeps only in-frame clonotypes and omits some of them. The table shows 300,000 to 450,000 clones, with about 90% occurring only once. Source material: peripheral blood. The receptor source for this set is a woman in her twenties or thirties with COVID-19, enrolled during active disease. Both conserved end residues are trimmed from each CDR3. A D gene is named only where the DNA matches it firmly.

>NA|TRBJ2-7|TRBV6-6
ASSYPGTYEQY
>NA|TRBJ2-2|TRBV24-1
ATRDSLFTGELF
>NA|TRBJ1-5|TRBV19
ASSTVMGGQGNQPQH
>NA|TRBJ2-7|TRBV27
ASSLDSRGRYEQY
>NA|TRBJ2-3|TRBV7-3
ASSLSRGNTQY
>NA|TRBJ2-7|TRBV6-6
ASSPDGGVSYEQY
>NA|TRBJ2-1|TRBV6-6
ASRHRGGTAYNEQF
>TRBD1|TRBJ2-3|TRBV11-3
ASSRRDSSTDTQY
>NA|TRBJ2-1|TRBV5-6
ASSAGEGSYNEQF
>TRBD2|TRBJ2-7|TRBV2
ASSVERGGSYEQY
>TRBD1|TRBJ2-3|TRBV27
ASSDRGIVTDTQY
>TRBD1|TRBJ1-6|TRBV30
AWSVGTGKVAPLH